The clone carrying this TCR beta chain was detected a few times. Its specificity is not known. The data derive from a study of T-cell memory formation after mild COVID-19. Whole-study findings and limits: Shrinking CD4+ clones resided mostly in CM and EM, and CD8+ ones in EMRA. Clones that contracted from day 15 to 85 were balanced CD4/CD8, while later expanders leaned CD4+.

Germline CDR1 LGHDT, CDR2 YNNKEL (reference sequence). CDR3 length: 16 residues. Losses at the gene ends were 6 bases for V and 2 bases for J; bases not matched to a gene: 9. A single record per CDR3 protein comes from TCRdb applying MiXCR to the 5' RACE reads. The sample has around 200,000 distinct CDR3 sequences, approximately 18% seen once; the top ten hold approximately 4%. The sequence was obtained from a man younger than 35 who had mild COVID-19 (a few samples of this study predate the infection). Cell type and time point are not known. The sample comprised PBMCs or a T cell subset sorted from them (not recorded which). This chain links TRBV3-1 with TRBJ2-3, with 9 bases aligning to TRBD1. Written as DNA, the CDR3 is TGTGCCAGCAGGTCGGGACAGGGCCGTTTCACAGATACGCAGTATTTT. Its protein product is CASRSGQGRFTDTQYF.